The T cell receptor (beta chain) under discussion was sequenced for a study of T cell responses to AZD1222 COVID-19 vaccine. The table came from immunoSEQ multiplex PCR; TCRdb's copy has only in-frame clones and leaves some out. The table lists 75,000 to 100,000 clones, nearly 90% of them singletons, with roughly 1.7% in the top ten. Trimming removed 0 bases from V and 4 bases from J; junction bases left unmatched: 8. Germline CDR1 LGHDT, CDR2 YNNKEL (reference sequence). This CDR3 spans 17 amino acids. The chain uses TRBV3-1 (or the pseudogene TRBV3-2) and TRBJ1-4, with 7 positions matching TRBD1. This sequence was found in an adult in good health. This specimen consisted of peripheral blood, obtained on day 0 of AZD1222 vaccination. The CDR3 here is CASSQDWGGQINEKLFF. The DNA of the CDR3 is TGTGCCAGCAGCCAAGATTGGGGGGGACAGATTAATGAAAAACTGTTTTTT.